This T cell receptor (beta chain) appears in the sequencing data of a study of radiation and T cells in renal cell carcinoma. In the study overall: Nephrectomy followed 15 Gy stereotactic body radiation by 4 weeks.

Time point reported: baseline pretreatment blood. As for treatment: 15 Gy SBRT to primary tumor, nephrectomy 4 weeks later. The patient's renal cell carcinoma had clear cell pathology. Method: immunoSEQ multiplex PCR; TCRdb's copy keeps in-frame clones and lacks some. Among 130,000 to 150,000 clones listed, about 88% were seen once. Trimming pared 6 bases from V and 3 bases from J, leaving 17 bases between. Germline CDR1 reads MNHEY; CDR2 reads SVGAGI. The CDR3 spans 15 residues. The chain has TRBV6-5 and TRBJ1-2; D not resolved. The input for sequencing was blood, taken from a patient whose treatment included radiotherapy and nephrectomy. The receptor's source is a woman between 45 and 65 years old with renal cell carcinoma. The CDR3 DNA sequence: TGTGCCAGCAGGCTTACCCCCCCGGCGGACTATGGCTACACCTTC. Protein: CASRLTPPADYGYTF.